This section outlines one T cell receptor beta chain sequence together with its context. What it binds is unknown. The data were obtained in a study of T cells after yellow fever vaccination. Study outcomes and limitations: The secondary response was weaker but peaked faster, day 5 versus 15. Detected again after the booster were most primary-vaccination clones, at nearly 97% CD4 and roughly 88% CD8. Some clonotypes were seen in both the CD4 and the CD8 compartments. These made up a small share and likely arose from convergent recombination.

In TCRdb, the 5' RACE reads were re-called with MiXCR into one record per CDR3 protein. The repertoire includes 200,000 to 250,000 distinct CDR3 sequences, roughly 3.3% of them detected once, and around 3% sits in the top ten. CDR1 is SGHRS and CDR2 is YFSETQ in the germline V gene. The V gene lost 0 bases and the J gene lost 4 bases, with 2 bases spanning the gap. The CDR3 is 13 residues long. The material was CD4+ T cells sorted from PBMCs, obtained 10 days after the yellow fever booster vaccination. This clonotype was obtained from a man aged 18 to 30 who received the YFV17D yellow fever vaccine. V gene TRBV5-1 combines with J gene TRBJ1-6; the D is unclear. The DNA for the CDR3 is TGCGCCAGCAGCTTGGGATATAATTCACCCCTCCACTTT. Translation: CASSLGYNSPLHF.